This T cell receptor (beta chain) was retrieved from a study of long-term antiretroviral therapy in people with HIV. Notes on the study in general: At every time point, clones expanded before ART dominated the repertoire.

As to this clone: Its antigen is as yet unknown.

The assay used was immunoSEQ (version v3.0), run at survey level. Only in-frame clones appear in the TCRdb table, and some are missing; sequencing was by immunoSEQ multiplex PCR. The sample includes over 25,000 clones, nearly 95% of them seen just once. Germline CDR1 and CDR2: LNHDA and SQIVND (reference sequence). Trimming at V came to 5 bases and at J to 0 bases, leaving 3 bases not matched to a gene. The CDR3 extends over 16 amino acids. The chain couples TRBV19 to TRBJ2-1; the match to TRBD2 covers 11 bases. The source of this sequence is a man aged 35-49 years with HIV. The specimen comprised unsorted PBMCs, sampled 6.2 years after starting antiretroviral therapy. Written as DNA, the CDR3 is TGTGCCAGTAGTGCCGGGACTAGCGGCTCCTACAATGAGCAGTTCTTC. This gives the protein CASSAGTSGSYNEQFF.